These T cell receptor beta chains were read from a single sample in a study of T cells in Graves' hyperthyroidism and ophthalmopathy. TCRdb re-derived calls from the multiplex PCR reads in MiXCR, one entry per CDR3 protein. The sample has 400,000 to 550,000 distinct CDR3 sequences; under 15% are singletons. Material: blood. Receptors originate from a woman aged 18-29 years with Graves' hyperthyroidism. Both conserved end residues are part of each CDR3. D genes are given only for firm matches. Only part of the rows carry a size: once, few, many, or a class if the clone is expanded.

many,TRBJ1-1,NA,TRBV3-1,TGTGCCAGCGGGTACAACACTGAAGCTTTCTTT,CASGYNTEAFF
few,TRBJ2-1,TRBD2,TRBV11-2,TGTGCCAGCATCGAAAAGGGACTACAAGCCTACAATGAGCAGTTCTTC,CASIEKGLQAYNEQFF
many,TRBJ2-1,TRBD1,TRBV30,TGTGCCTGGAGTTACGCCTCAGGGGGCGGCGGACTCAAGCAGTTCTTC,CAWSYASGGGGLKQFF
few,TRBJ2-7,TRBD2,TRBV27,TGTGCCAGCAGTCCGAAGACTAGCGGCCCCTACGAGCAGTACTTC,CASSPKTSGPYEQYF
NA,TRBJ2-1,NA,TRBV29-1,TGCAGCGTTGAGCGAGGACAACGAGTAAATGAGCAGTTCTTC,CSVERGQRVNEQFF
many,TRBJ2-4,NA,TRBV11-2,TGTGCCAGCAGCTTAGGCCGGTGGGACATTCAGTACTTC,CASSLGRWDIQYF
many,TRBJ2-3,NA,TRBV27,TGTGCCAGCAGTTTTGCAGGGACCTACACAGATACGCAGTATTTT,CASSFAGTYTDTQYF
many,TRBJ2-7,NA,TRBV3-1,TGTGCCAGCAGCCCGGACACCTTATACGAGCAGTACTTC,CASSPDTLYEQYF
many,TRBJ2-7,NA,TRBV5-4,TGTGCCAGCAGCGACCCTCAGGGAGTCGCCTACGAGCAGTACTTC,CASSDPQGVAYEQYF
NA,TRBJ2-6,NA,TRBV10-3,TGTGCCATCACCGACACCCCCTCTGGGGCCAACGTCCTGACTTTC,CAITDTPSGANVLTF
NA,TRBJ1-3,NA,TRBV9,TGTGCCAGCAGCGACAGCAGGGGAAACTTCGGAAACACCATATATTTT,CASSDSRGNFGNTIYF